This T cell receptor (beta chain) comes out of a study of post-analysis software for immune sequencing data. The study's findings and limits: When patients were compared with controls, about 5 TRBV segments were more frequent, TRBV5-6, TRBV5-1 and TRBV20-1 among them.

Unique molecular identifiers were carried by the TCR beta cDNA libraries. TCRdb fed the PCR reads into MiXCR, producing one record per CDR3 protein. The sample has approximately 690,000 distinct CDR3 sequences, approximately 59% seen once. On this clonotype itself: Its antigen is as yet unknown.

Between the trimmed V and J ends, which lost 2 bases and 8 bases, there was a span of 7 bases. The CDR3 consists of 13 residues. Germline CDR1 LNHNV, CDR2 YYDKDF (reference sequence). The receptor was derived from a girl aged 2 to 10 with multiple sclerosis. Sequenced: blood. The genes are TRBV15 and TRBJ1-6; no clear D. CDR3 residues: CATSRKEDSPLHF. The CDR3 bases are TGTGCCACCAGCAGAAAAGAGGATTCACCCCTCCACTTT.